This entry is about one TCR beta chain. Antigen: not known. The treatment denotes: oral pan-JAK inhibitor, 5-10 mg twice daily. Extracted RNA was reverse transcribed into cDNA, the sequencing template. The protocol was immunoSEQ multiplex PCR, while the TCRdb copy is restricted to in-frame clones and leaves out a portion. This table holds 110,000 to 150,000 clones, more than 85% found once. Germline CDR1 is MGHRA and CDR2 is YSYEKL. The ends were cut back, 5 bases at V and 10 bases at J, with 22 bases in the middle. This CDR3 comprises 15 residues. This specimen comes from a study of CD8+ T cells in alopecia areata. Study-wide results and caveats: With tofacitinib ongoing, many expanded lesional clones persisted in both scalp and blood.

The chain joins TRBV4-1 to TRBJ2-3; possibly TRBD2 for D (5 bases). Here the sequenced sample was CD8+ T cells sorted from blood, taken at week 4, from a patient treated with tofacitinib. The TCR originated in a human donor with alopecia areata. The CDR3 sequence: CASSSSLAPQAPQYF. DNA of the CDR3: TGCGCCAGCAGCTCTTCTCTAGCTCCCCAGGCTCCGCAGTATTTT.